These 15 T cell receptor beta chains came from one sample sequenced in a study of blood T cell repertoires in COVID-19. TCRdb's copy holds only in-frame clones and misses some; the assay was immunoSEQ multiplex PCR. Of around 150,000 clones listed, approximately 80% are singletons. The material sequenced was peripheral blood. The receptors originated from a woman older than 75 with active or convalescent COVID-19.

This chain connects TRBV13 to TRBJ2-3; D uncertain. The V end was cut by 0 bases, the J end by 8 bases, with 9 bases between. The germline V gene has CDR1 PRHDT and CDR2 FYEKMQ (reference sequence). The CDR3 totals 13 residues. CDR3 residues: CASSLGPPGTQYF. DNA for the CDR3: TGTGCCAGCAGCTTAGGACCGCCAGGTACGCAGTATTTT.

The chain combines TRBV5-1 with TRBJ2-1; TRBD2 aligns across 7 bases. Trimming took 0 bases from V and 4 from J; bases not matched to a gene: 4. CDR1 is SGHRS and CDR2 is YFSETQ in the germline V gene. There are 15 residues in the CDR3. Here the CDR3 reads CASSLALASYNEQFF. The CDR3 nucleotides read TGCGCCAGCAGCTTGGCACTAGCGAGTTACAATGAGCAGTTCTTC.

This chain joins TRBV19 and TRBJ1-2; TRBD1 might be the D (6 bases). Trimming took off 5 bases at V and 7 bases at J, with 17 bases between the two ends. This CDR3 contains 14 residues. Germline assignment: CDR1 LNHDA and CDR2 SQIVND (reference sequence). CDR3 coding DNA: TGTGCCAGTAGTCCCGGGGACAACTGGGGTGGCTACACCTTC. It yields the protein CASSPGDNWGGYTF.

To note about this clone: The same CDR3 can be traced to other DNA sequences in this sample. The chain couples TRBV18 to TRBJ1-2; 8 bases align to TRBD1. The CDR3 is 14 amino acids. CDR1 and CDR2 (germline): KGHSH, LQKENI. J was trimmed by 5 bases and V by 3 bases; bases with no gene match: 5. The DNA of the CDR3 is TGTGCCAGCTCACCTGGACAGGGCGGATATGGCTACACCTTC. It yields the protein CASSPGQGGYGYTF.

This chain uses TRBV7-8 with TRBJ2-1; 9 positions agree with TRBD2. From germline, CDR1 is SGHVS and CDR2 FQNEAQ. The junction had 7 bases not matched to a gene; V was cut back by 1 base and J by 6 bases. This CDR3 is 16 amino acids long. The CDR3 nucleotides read TGTGCCAGCAGCTTAGTACAGGGTAGCGGGGGCAATGAGCAGTTCTTC. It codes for CASSLVQGSGGNEQFF.

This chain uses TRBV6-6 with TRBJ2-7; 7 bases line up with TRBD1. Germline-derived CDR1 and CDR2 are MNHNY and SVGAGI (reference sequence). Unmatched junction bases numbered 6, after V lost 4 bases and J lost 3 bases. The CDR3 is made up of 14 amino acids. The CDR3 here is CASSSRDSYYEQYF. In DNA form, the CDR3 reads TGTGCCAGCAGTTCACGGGACAGTTACTACGAGCAGTACTTC.

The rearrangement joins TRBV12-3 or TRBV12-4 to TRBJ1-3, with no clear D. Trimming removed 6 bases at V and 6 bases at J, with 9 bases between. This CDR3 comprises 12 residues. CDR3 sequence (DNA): TGTGCCAGCAGCCGACTGGTAAACACCATATATTTT. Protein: CASSRLVNTIYF.

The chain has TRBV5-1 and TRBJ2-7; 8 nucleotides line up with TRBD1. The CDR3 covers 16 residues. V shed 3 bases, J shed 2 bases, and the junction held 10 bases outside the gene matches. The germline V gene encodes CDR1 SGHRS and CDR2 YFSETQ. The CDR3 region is CASSSKQTGATYEQYF. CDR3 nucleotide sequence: TGCGCCAGCAGCTCAAAACAGACAGGGGCAACCTACGAGCAGTACTTC.

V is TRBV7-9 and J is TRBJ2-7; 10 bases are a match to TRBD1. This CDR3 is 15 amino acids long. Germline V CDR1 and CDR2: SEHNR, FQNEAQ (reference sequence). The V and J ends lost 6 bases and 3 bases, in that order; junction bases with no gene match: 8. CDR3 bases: TGTGCCAGCAGTCCCGGGACAGGGGCGCTCTACGAGCAGTACTTC. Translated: CASSPGTGALYEQYF.

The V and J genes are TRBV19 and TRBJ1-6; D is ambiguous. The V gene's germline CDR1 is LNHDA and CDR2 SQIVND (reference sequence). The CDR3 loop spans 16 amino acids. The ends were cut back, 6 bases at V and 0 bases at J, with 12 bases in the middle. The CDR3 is CASRTETSSYNSPLHF. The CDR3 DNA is TGTGCCAGTAGGACGGAGACCAGCTCCTATAATTCACCCCTCCACTTT.

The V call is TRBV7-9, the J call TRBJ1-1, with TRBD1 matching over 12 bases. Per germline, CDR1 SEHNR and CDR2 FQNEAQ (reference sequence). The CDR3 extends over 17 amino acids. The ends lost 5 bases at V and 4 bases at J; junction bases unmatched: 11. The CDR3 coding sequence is TGTGCCAGCAGCCCCCCCCCGGGACAGGGGGCGACCACTGAAGCTTTCTTT. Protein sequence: CASSPPPGQGATTEAFF.

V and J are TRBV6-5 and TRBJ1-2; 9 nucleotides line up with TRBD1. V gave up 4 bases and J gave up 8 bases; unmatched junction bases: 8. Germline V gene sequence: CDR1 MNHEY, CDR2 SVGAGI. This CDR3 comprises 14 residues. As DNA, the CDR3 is TGTGCCAGCAGTTTCCTAACAGGGGGCAAAGGCTACACCTTC. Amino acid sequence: CASSFLTGGKGYTF.

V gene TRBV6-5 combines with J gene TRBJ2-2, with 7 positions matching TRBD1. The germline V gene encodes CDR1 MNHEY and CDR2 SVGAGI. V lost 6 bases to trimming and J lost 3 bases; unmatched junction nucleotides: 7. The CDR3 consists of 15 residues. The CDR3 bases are TGTGCCAGCAGCTTACAGGGGATAGACACCGGGGAGCTGTTTTTT. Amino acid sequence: CASSLQGIDTGELFF.

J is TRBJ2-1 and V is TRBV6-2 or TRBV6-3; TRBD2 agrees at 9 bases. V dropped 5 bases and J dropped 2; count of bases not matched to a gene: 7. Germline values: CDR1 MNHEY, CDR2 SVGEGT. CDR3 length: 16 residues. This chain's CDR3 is CASSPGLAVAYNEQFF. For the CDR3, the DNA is TGTGCCAGCAGTCCGGGACTAGCAGTCGCCTACAATGAGCAGTTCTTC.

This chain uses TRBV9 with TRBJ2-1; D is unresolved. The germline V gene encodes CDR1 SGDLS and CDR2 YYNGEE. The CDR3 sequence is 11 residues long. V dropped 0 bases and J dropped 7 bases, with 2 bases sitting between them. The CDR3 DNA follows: TGTGCCAGCAGCGTAGCAAATGAGCAGTTCTTC. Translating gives CASSVANEQFF. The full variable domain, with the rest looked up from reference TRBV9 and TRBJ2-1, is DSGVTQTPKHLITATGQRVTLRCSPRSGDLSVYWYQQSLDQGLQFLIQYYNGEERAKGNILERFSAQQFPDLHSELNLSSLELGDSALYFCASSVANEQFFGPGTRLTVL.